This TCR beta chain was sequenced for a study of blood T cell repertoires in COVID-19 (dated by TCRdb to about 2020). As for the study more broadly: Samples covering the acute and convalescent phases of COVID-19 were provided by collaborators in the United States, Italy and Spain. The material from the prospective study consisted of cDNA or gDNA derived from T cells, B-cell-depleted T cells, or PBMCs. Deeply sampled blood TCRbeta repertoires from subjects exposed to, actively infected with, or recovered from COVID-19 were included in the dataset. The repertoires were released in a freely available public database meant as a resource for research on the immune response to SARS-CoV-2. Samples came from the ongoing ImmuneRACE study (first 160 participants) plus 1,254 subjects from 6 global collaborators. The sample metadata nearly always contained a de-identified subject ID, COVID-19 status, age in years and sex. Where available, HLA class I and class II types were taken from metadata supplied by the sample provider and were not determined by assay-based typing.

Broader findings and caveats from the paper: Clinical and demographic metadata were provided uncurated, with the amount varying by source and participant.

The germline V gene yields ENHRY for CDR1 and SYGVKD for CDR2. Reading from cysteine to phenylalanine, the CDR3 counts 11 amino acids. Just CDR3 DNA is preserved here, 33 bases in frame from base 1. Between the V and J ends, shortened by 0 bases and 8 bases respectively, the junction contains 5 bases. TCRbeta CDR3 regions were amplified from genomic DNA by means of the immunoSEQ Assay, a bias-controlled multiplex PCR. From the authors' description of their analysis: Within the assay, amplification of reference gene primers was used to estimate how many nucleated cells each sample contained. Sequence reads were collapsed and filtered to measure the absolute abundance of every unique TCRbeta CDR3 rearrangement. Productive Simpson clonality was computed per sample as the square root of Simpson's diversity index over productive rearrangements. The source is immuneACCESS, and TCRdb retained only in-frame sequences with V and J called. Part of the clones is not carried over; for the studies checked, unresolved V genes explain less than half of this, and the remainder is unexplained. V and J calls and clone size are those listed in that table; D and trimming were worked out from the DNA. Counted in this sample were approximately 150,000 clones; 79% of them appeared once. The ten largest clones take up about 8.6% of the sample.

Turning to this clone: Its specific antigen is unknown. The record has no base qualities; no much larger clone is one base away.

The collaborating institutions used their own protocols to collect whole blood in K2EDTA tubes. Collaborator samples were shipped for TCRbeta analysis as frozen whole blood, isolated PBMCs, or DNA extracted from either sample type. The specimen sequenced was peripheral blood. The sequence was collected from a man aged 45-65 years with active or convalescent COVID-19. Recombination joined TRBV10-3 with TRBJ2-7; the D gene identity is not certain. CDR3 loop: CAISESRQQYF. The bases read TGTGCCATCAGTGAGTCGAGGCAGCAGTACTTC.